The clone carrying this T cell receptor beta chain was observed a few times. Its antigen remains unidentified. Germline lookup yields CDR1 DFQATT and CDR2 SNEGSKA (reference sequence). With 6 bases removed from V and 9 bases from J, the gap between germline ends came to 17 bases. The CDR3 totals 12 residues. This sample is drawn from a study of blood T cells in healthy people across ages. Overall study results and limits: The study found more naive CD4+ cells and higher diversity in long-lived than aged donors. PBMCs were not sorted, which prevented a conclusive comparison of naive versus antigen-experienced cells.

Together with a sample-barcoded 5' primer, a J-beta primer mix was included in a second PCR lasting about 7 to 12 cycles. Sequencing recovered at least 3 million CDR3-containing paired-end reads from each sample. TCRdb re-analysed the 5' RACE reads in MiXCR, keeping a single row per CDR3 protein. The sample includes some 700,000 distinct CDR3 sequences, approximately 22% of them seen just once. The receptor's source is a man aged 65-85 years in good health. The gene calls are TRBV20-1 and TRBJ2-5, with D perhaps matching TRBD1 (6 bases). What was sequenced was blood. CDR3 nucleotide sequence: TGCAGTGCCCCGGGACACACGGAGGCCCAGTACTTC. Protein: CSAPGHTEAQYF.